This T cell receptor beta chain was identified in a study of CD8 T cells in ankylosing spondylitis. Study-level findings and limits: Ankylosing spondylitis blood appeared to carry a characteristic TCR beta motif of roughly eight highly homologous variants. Peripheral blood held disease-linked clones only at relatively low frequency, and these were CD8+. Matched ankylosing spondylitis synovial fluid reportedly contained a significantly enriched population of disease-linked clones.

Germline V CDR1 and CDR2: ENHRY, SYGVKD. V gave up 2 bases and J gave up 4 bases; unmatched junction bases: 6. The CDR3 extends over 15 amino acids. This clonotype was found a few times. The antigen remains undetermined. Quantitative 5'-RACE was performed with molecular barcodes, and it yielded the TCR beta libraries. TCRdb recomputed calls from the 5' RACE reads with MiXCR, one row per CDR3 protein. In the table there are over 100,000 distinct CDR3 sequences, approximately 10% of which are singletons. The V and J genes are TRBV10-3 and TRBJ2-7; 9 positions agree with TRBD1. This TCR came from a female donor with ankylosing spondylitis or in good health (not recorded which). Sequenced sample: blood, either unsorted or a sorted T cell fraction (not recorded which). In DNA, the CDR3 is TGTGCCATCAGTGAGACGACAGGGGGGTGGTACGAGCAGTACTTC. It yields the protein CAISETTGGWYEQYF.